This is a list of T cell receptor beta chains from one sample in a study of OX40 agonist ivuxolimab in advanced cancers. Method: immunoSEQ multiplex PCR; TCRdb's copy keeps in-frame clones and lacks some. The sample includes 96,000 or so clones, roughly 88% seen only once; the top ten take around 1.6%. This specimen was CD4+ or CD8+ T cells sorted from blood, taken in a trial of the OX40 agonist ivuxolimab. These TCRs come from an adult with an advanced solid tumor such as melanoma, head and neck, liver or kidney cancer. CDR3s include the opening cysteine and the closing phenylalanine or tryptophan. Fields, in order: CDR3 length, D gene, J gene, V gene, clone size, CDR3 DNA, CDR3 protein. A D gene is named only where the DNA matches it firmly. Clone sizes are given selectively: once, few, many, or a class where the clone is expanded.

len: 12
d_gene: .
j_gene: TRBJ2-1
v_gene: TRBV6-5
abundance: .
CDR3nt: TGTGCCAGCAGGAGGACTAACAATGAGCAGTTCTTC
CDR3aa: CASRRTNNEQFF

len: 14
d_gene: TRBD1
j_gene: TRBJ1-5
v_gene: TRBV7-2
abundance: .
CDR3nt: TGTGCCAGCAGCCTTGGGACAGGCAATCAGCCCCAGCATTTT
CDR3aa: CASSLGTGNQPQHF

len: 11
d_gene: .
j_gene: TRBJ2-1
v_gene: TRBV6-5
abundance: .
CDR3nt: TGTGCCAGCAGTATAACCGACGGACGGTTCTTC
CDR3aa: CASSITDGRFF

len: 11
d_gene: .
j_gene: TRBJ2-1
v_gene: TRBV20-1
abundance: .
CDR3nt: TGCAGTGCTCCAGCCGTCGATGAGCAGTTCTTC
CDR3aa: CSAPAVDEQFF

len: 13
d_gene: .
j_gene: TRBJ1-5
v_gene: TRBV18
abundance: once
CDR3nt: TGTGCCAGCTCATTTTACAGCGATCAGCCCCAGCATTTT
CDR3aa: CASSFYSDQPQHF

len: 14
d_gene: .
j_gene: TRBJ2-7
v_gene: TRBV11-2
abundance: .
CDR3nt: TGTGCCAGCAGCTCTATACAGGGAGCCTACGAGCAGTACTTC
CDR3aa: CASSSIQGAYEQYF

len: 16
d_gene: .
j_gene: TRBJ2-5
v_gene: TRBV15
abundance: .
CDR3nt: TGTGCCACCAGCAGTAACAGGGAGAGGTGGCAAGAGACCCAGTACTTC
CDR3aa: CATSSNRERWQETQYF

len: 14
d_gene: TRBD1
j_gene: TRBJ2-7
v_gene: TRBV7-2
abundance: .
CDR3nt: TGTGCCAGCAGCTTAGCTCGGACAGGGGCCGAGCAGTACTTC
CDR3aa: CASSLARTGAEQYF

len: 13
d_gene: .
j_gene: TRBJ1-6
v_gene: TRBV30
abundance: .
CDR3nt: TGTGCCTGGAGTAACAGGATCGATTCACCCCTCCACTTT
CDR3aa: CAWSNRIDSPLHF

len: 11
d_gene: .
j_gene: TRBJ1-2
v_gene: TRBV23-1
abundance: .
CDR3nt: TGCGCCAGCAGTCAAGGGGCCGGCTACACCTTC
CDR3aa: CASSQGAGYTF

len: 14
d_gene: .
j_gene: TRBJ2-3
v_gene: TRBV11-1
abundance: once
CDR3nt: TGTGCCAGCAGCTCCCTGGGACATACAGATACGCAGTATTTT
CDR3aa: CASSSLGHTDTQYF

len: 16
d_gene: TRBD1
j_gene: TRBJ2-7
v_gene: TRBV18
abundance: .
CDR3nt: TGTGCCAGCTCACGGTCCGGGACAGGGGGGGGTCTGGAGCAGTACTTC
CDR3aa: CASSRSGTGGGLEQYF

len: 14
d_gene: .
j_gene: TRBJ2-1
v_gene: TRBV11-2
abundance: .
CDR3nt: TGTGCCAGCACGGTGGACATCTCCTACAATGAGCAGTTCTTC
CDR3aa: CASTVDISYNEQFF

len: 16
d_gene: TRBD1
j_gene: TRBJ1-2
v_gene: TRBV7-2
abundance: once
CDR3nt: TGTGCCAGCAGCTTAAGAGGGGACAGTCCGGTCTATGGCTACACCTTC
CDR3aa: CASSLRGDSPVYGYTF

len: 17
d_gene: TRBD1
j_gene: TRBJ2-7
v_gene: TRBV18
abundance: .
CDR3nt: TGTGCCAGCTCACCAACCCGACAGGGCACGGACCCCCACGAGCAGTACTTC
CDR3aa: CASSPTRQGTDPHEQYF

len: 15
d_gene: .
j_gene: TRBJ1-1
v_gene: TRBV28
abundance: .
CDR3nt: TGTGCCAGCAGTACCGTAAGACGGGGTTACACTGAAGCTTTCTTT
CDR3aa: CASSTVRRGYTEAFF

len: 14
d_gene: .
j_gene: TRBJ2-7
v_gene: TRBV7-2
abundance: once
CDR3nt: TGTGCCAGCACGAAGCGCGGGGCGGTCTACGAGCAGTACTTC
CDR3aa: CASTKRGAVYEQYF

len: 14
d_gene: .
j_gene: TRBJ1-2
v_gene: TRBV7-2
abundance: .
CDR3nt: TGTGCCAGCAGCTCCAGGGCCAACGACTATGGCTACACCTTC
CDR3aa: CASSSRANDYGYTF

len: 15
d_gene: TRBD1
j_gene: TRBJ2-1
v_gene: TRBV7-9
abundance: .
CDR3nt: TGTGCCAGCAGCCCCGACAGGGGTACTTACAATGAGCAGTTCTTC
CDR3aa: CASSPDRGTYNEQFF